A single sample is the source of the 11 T cell receptor beta chains below, sequenced in a study of T cell repertoires in cytomegalovirus infection. Using its own MiXCR run on the reads, TCRdb lists one record per CDR3 protein. This sample has around 290,000 distinct CDR3 sequences, with about 25% found just once. Sequencing used PBMCs. Receptors were obtained from a human donor in good health (CMV status not recorded). Some clones in this sample may be carry-over from other donors' samples.

This chain joins TRBV6-2 or TRBV6-3 and TRBJ2-2, with 8 bases fitting TRBD2. V trimming: 10 bases; J trimming: 1 base; junction bases outside the gene matches: 5. Germline loops: CDR1 MNHEY, CDR2 SVGEGT. The CDR3 runs 14 residues. Here the CDR3 reads CATLGLVNTGELFF. In nucleotides, the CDR3 is TGTGCCACCTTGGGACTAGTGAACACCGGGGAGCTGTTTTTT.

A few counts support this clonotype. The chain has TRBV28 and TRBJ2-7; D is perhaps TRBD1 or TRBD2 (5 bases each). Germline V gives CDR1 MDHEN, CDR2 SYDVKM. CDR3 size: 14 residues. The V end lost 5 bases, the J end lost 2 bases, and 13 bases lay between the germline ends. The CDR3 sequence: CASSLGTWTYEQYF. The CDR3 nucleotides read TGTGCCAGCAGTCTCGGGACGTGGACCTACGAGCAGTACTTC. Complete variable domain (other parts from reference TRBV28 and TRBJ2-7): DVKVTQSSRYLVKRTGEKVFLECVQDMDHENMFWYRQDPGLGLRLIYFSYDVKMKEKGDIPEGYSVSREKKERFSLILESASTNQTSMYLCASSLGTWTYEQYFGPGTRLTVT.

This clonotype was seen only once. The chain uses TRBV4-1 and TRBJ1-2; D is possibly TRBD1 (5 bases). Germline lookup yields CDR1 MGHRA and CDR2 YSYEKL. The CDR3 is 15 amino acids. Deletions cut 0 bases from V and 3 bases from J, with 11 bases between. The CDR3 nucleotides are TGCGCCAGCAGCCAAGATACTCAGGGTTACTATGGCTACACCTTC. Amino acid sequence: CASSQDTQGYYGYTF.

There are many counts of this clonotype. The V and J genes are TRBV7-2 and TRBJ2-7; D unresolved. This CDR3 has 15 amino acids. V was clipped by 2 bases and J by 0 bases, with 11 bases between them. The germline CDR1 and CDR2 sequences are SGHTA and FQGNSA. The CDR3, as DNA: TGTGCCAGCAGCTTACAGGCGAGCAGCTCCTACGAGCAGTACTTC. Residues: CASSLQASSSYEQYF.

This clonotype was seen repeatedly, ten times or more. The chain carries TRBV7-2 and TRBJ2-3, with unresolved D. Germline CDR1 is SGHTA and CDR2 is FQGNSA. This CDR3 has 13 amino acids. V shed 1 base and J shed 3 bases, with 5 bases lying between them. CDR3 in DNA: TGTGCCAGCAGCTTAGTGTTTACAGATACGCAGTATTTT. Protein sequence: CASSLVFTDTQYF.

This clonotype turned up a few times. V usage is TRBV18 and J usage is TRBJ1-2; D not certain. The V end lost 8 bases, the J end lost 4 bases, and 17 bases lay between the germline ends. Germline V CDR1 and CDR2: KGHSH, LQKENI. The CDR3 has 14 residues. This chain's CDR3 is CASASPWQIYGYTF. CDR3 in DNA: TGTGCCAGCGCATCCCCGTGGCAGATCTATGGCTACACCTTC.

This clonotype was observed a handful of times. The V gene is TRBV7-2, the J gene TRBJ2-1; maybe TRBD1 (5 bases). CDR1 is SGHTA and CDR2 is FQGNSA in the germline V gene. The ends were cut back, 2 bases at V and 8 bases at J, with 13 bases in the middle. The CDR3 contains 14 residues. As DNA, the CDR3 is TGTGCCAGCAGCTTACAGGGTGCCGTGCATGAGCAGTTCTTC. Its protein is CASSLQGAVHEQFF.

V is TRBV13 and J is TRBJ1-1; D ambiguous. The length of the CDR3 is 15 residues. The germline V gene encodes CDR1 PRHDT and CDR2 FYEKMQ (reference sequence). V was cut by 6 bases and J by 1 base, with 15 bases left in between. CDR3 nucleotide sequence: TGTGCCAGCAGGGAACTCCGCTCCGGGAACACTGAAGCTTTCTTT. The encoded protein is CASRELRSGNTEAFF. The complete variable domain, with remaining parts taken from reference TRBV13 and TRBJ1-1, reads AAGVIQSPRHLIKEKRETATLKCYPIPRHDTVYWYQQGPGQDPQFLISFYEKMQSDKGSIPDRFSAQQFSDYHSELNMSSLELGDSALYFCASRELRSGNTEAFFGQGTRLTVV.

The V call is TRBV29-1, the J call TRBJ2-1; possibly TRBD2 for D (5 bases). The CDR3 sequence is 12 residues long. Trimming cost V 7 bases and J 6 bases, with 13 bases left between them. The germline V gene encodes CDR1 SQVTM and CDR2 ANQGSEA. CDR3 amino acids: CSGSPGSNEQFF. Written as DNA, the CDR3 is TGCAGCGGTTCGCCGGGATCCAATGAGCAGTTCTTC.

At least ten counts were recorded for this clonotype. The V call is TRBV28, the J call TRBJ1-6, with D perhaps TRBD1 (6 bases). This CDR3 comprises 13 residues. Trimming removed 6 bases from V and 7 bases from J, with 10 bases in between. Germline V gene sequence: CDR1 MDHEN, CDR2 SYDVKM. CDR3 in amino acids: CASRETGNSPLHF. CDR3 bases: TGTGCCAGCAGGGAAACAGGGAATTCACCCCTCCACTTT. Full variable domain (outside the CDR3, taken from reference TRBV28 and TRBJ1-6): DVKVTQSSRYLVKRTGEKVFLECVQDMDHENMFWYRQDPGLGLRLIYFSYDVKMKEKGDIPEGYSVSREKKERFSLILESASTNQTSMYLCASRETGNSPLHFGNGTRLTVT.

Turning to this clonotype: A much bigger clone sits one base away, suggesting this may be a read error. The chain joins TRBV6-1 to TRBJ2-1; no clear D. This CDR3 has 13 residues. V lost 5 bases and J 4 bases, leaving 9 bases between the germline ends. The germline gives CDR1 MNHNS, CDR2 SASEGT. In DNA, the CDR3 is TGTGCCAGCAGTTACGGAGAGTACAATGAGCAGTTCTTC. This codes for CASSYGEYNEQFF.